This TCR beta chain was sequenced during a study of OX40 agonist ivuxolimab in advanced cancers. Trimming removed 4 bases from V and 0 bases from J, with 16 bases in between. The V gene's germline CDR1 is LNHDA and CDR2 SQIVND (reference sequence). The CDR3 has 18 amino acids. Assay used: immunoSEQ multiplex PCR; TCRdb lists only in-frame clones, some missing. The sample shows around 150,000 clones, 90% to 95% of them seen only once. Broader study findings: The specificity for antigen of the expanded peripheral T cells was not determined.

In the case of this clone: Its antigen is unknown.

The specimen comprised CD4+ or CD8+ T cells sorted from blood, sampled in a trial of the OX40 agonist ivuxolimab. This sequence joins TRBV19 and TRBJ1-6, with a weak D call TRBD1 (5 bases). The receptor was isolated from an adult with an advanced solid tumor such as melanoma, head and neck, liver or kidney cancer. CDR3 in amino acids: CASSSTGGANSYNSPLHF. CDR3 sequence (DNA): TGTGCCAGTAGTAGTACTGGAGGGGCGAACTCCTATAATTCACCCCTCCACTTT.